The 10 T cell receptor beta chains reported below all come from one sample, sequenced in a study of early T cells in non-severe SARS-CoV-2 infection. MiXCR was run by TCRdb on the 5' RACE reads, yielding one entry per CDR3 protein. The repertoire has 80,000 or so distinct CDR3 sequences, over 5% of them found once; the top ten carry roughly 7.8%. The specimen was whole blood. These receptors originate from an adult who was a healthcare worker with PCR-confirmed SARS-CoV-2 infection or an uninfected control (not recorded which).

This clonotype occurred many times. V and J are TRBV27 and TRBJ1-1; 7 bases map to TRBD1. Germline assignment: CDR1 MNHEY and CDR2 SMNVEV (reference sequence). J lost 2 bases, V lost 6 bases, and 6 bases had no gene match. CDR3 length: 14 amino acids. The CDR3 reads CASRKLGGNTEAFF. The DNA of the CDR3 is TGTGCCAGCAGAAAACTAGGGGGCAACACTGAAGCTTTCTTT.

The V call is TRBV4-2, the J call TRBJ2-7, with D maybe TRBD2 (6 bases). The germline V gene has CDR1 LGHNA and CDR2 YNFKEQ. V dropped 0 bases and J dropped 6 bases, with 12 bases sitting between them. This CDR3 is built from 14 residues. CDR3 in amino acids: CASSQDQRVGEQYF. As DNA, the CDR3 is TGTGCCAGCAGCCAAGACCAGCGGGTGGGCGAGCAGTACTTC.

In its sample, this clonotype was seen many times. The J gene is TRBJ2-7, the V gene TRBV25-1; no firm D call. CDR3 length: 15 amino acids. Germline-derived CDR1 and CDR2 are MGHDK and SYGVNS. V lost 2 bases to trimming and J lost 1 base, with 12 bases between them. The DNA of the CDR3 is TGTGCCAGCAGTGAAAGTGAAGATATGTCCTACGAGCAGTACTTC. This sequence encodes CASSESEDMSYEQYF.

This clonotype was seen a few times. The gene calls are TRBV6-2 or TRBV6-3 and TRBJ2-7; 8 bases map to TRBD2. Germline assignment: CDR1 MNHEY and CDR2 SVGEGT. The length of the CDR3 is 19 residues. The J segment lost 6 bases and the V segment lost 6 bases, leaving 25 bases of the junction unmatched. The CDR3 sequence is CASSFDSGKRGDPLVEQYF. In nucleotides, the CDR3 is TGTGCCAGCAGCTTCGATAGCGGGAAGAGAGGAGACCCCCTGGTCGAGCAGTACTTC.

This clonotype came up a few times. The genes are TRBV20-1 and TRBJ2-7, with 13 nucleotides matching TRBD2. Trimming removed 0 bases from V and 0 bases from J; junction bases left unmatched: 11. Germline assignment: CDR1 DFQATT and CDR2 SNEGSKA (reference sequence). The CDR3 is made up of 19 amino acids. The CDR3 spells CSARDWDRTSGGSSYEQYF. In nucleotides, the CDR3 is TGCAGTGCTAGAGATTGGGACCGGACTAGCGGGGGTAGCTCCTACGAGCAGTACTTC.

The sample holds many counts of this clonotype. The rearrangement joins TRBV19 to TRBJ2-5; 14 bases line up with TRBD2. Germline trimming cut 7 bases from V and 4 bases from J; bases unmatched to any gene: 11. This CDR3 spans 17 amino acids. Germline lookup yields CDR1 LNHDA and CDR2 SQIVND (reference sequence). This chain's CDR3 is CASTATPGTSGRETQYF. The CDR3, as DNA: TGTGCCAGTACCGCAACCCCCGGGACTAGCGGGAGAGAGACCCAGTACTTC. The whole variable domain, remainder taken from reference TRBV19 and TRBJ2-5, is DGGITQSPKYLFRKEGQNVTLSCEQNLNHDAMYWYRQDPGQGLRLIYYSQIVNDFQKGDIAEGYSVSREKKESFPLTVTSAQKNPTAFYLCASTATPGTSGRETQYFGPGTRLLVL.

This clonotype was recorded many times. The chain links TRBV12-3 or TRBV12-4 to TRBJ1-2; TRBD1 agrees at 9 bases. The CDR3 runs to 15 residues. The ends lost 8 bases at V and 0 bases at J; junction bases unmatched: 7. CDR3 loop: CASAGTGTANYGYTF. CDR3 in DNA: TGTGCCAGCGCCGGGACAGGGACAGCTAACTATGGCTACACCTTC.

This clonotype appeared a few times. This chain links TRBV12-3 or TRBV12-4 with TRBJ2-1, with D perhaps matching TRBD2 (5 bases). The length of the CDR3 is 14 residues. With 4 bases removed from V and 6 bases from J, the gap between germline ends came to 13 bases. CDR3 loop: CASSSLTSSNEQFF. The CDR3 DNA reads TGTGCCAGCAGTTCCCTCACTAGTAGCAATGAGCAGTTCTTC.

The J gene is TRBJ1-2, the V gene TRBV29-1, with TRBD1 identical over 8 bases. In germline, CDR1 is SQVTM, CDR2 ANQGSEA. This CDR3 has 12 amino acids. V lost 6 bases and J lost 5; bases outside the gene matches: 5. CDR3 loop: CSVATGGYGYTF. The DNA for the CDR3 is TGCAGCGTGGCTACAGGGGGGTATGGCTACACCTTC.

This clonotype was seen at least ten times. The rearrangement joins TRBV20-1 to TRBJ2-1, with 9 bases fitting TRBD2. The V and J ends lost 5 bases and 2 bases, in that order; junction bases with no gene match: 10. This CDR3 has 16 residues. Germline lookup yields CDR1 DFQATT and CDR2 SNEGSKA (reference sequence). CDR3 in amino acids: CSAQGVAGAPYNEQFF. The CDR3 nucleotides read TGCAGTGCTCAGGGGGTAGCGGGGGCCCCCTACAATGAGCAGTTCTTC.